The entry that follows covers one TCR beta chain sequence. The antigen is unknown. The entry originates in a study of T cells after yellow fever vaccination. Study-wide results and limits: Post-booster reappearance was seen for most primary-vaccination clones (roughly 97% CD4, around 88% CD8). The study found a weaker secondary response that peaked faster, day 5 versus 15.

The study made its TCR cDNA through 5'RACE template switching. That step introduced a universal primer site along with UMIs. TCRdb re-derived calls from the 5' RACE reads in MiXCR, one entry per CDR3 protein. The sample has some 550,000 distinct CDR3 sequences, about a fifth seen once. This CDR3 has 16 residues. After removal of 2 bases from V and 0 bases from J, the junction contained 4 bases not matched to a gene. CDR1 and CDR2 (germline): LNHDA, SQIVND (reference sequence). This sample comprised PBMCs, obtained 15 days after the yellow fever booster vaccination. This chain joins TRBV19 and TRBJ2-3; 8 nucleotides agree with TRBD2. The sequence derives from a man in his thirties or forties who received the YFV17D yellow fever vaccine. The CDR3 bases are TGTGCCAGTAGTATATCACTAGCGGAGAGCACAGATACGCAGTATTTT. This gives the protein CASSISLAESTDTQYF.